The 16 T cell receptor beta chains below were found in one sample sequenced in a study of vaccination effects on CD4 cells after COVID-19. Pools of viral peptides were used by the ViraFEST assay to expand antigen-specific CD4+ T cells ahead of sequencing. When about ten days of culture had elapsed, CD4+ T cells were isolated. The study found no prior SARS-CoV-2 infection in the vaccine recipients, who tested negative for nucleocapsid antibodies. No antigen has been assigned to these receptors. The table came from immunoSEQ multiplex PCR; TCRdb's copy has only in-frame clones and leaves some out. The sample includes some 69,000 clones, approximately 79% of them seen just once. Sequences were derived from CD4+ T cells from PBMCs cultured with HCoV-NL63 spike peptides, sampled before COVID-19 vaccination. The source of these receptors is a human donor who received a COVID-19 vaccine.

In this sample, this clone turned up once. The chain links TRBV7-9 to TRBJ1-1, with a tentative D call TRBD1 (5 bases). The V end lost 7 bases, the J end lost 5 bases, and 23 bases lay between the germline ends. The CDR3 length is 16 residues. In germline, CDR1 is SEHNR, CDR2 FQNEAQ (reference sequence). Written as DNA, the CDR3 is TGTGCCAGCACCTTTAGAAGAAGGGGAGAATTGACTGAAGCTTTCTTT. Its protein product is CASTFRRRGELTEAFF.

This chain connects TRBV6-5 to TRBJ1-2; D might be TRBD1 (6 bases). The CDR3 extends over 11 amino acids. V lost 8 bases, J lost 3 bases, and 7 bases lay in between. CDR1 is MNHEY and CDR2 is SVGAGI in the germline V gene. The CDR3 reads CASGTYYGYTF. For the CDR3, the DNA is TGTGCCAGCGGGACATACTATGGCTACACCTTC.

This clone is a singleton in its sample. The V and J genes are TRBV7-2 and TRBJ2-3, with TRBD2 identical over 8 bases. Germline-derived CDR1 and CDR2 are SGHTA and FQGNSA. The junction had 20 bases not matched to a gene; V was cut back by 2 bases and J by 10 bases. The CDR3 sequence is 18 residues long. CDR3 in DNA: TGTGCCAGCAGCTTACTTTTCGGGGCGGGGGGCGGCTTGGTTCCGCAGTATTTT. This gives the protein CASSLLFGAGGGLVPQYF.

This chain uses TRBV5-1 with TRBJ2-2, with a tentative D call TRBD1 (6 bases). Per the germline V gene, CDR1 is SGHRS and CDR2 is YFSETQ. V dropped 3 bases and J dropped 1 base, with 13 bases sitting between them. The CDR3 is made up of 16 amino acids. The CDR3 region has the DNA TGCGCCAGCAGCTCACGGCCAGGGGAGAACACCGGGGAGCTGTTTTTT. Protein product: CASSSRPGENTGELFF.

This clone has only one observation. The chain has TRBV4-2 and TRBJ1-1; perhaps TRBD1 as D (5 bases). V dropped 2 bases and J dropped 5 bases, with 15 bases sitting between them. The CDR3 runs 15 residues. CDR1 is LGHNA and CDR2 is YNFKEQ in the germline V gene. The CDR3: CASSQRQNWNTEAFF. DNA for the CDR3: TGTGCCAGCAGCCAACGACAGAATTGGAATACTGAAGCTTTCTTT.

The chain carries TRBV9 and TRBJ1-5, with 7 bases matching TRBD1. V dropped 4 bases and J dropped 0; count of bases not matched to a gene: 4. Germline V gene sequence: CDR1 SGDLS, CDR2 YYNGEE. CDR3 length equals 15 residues. CDR3 region: CASSTDRDSNQPQHF. For the CDR3, the DNA is TGTGCCAGCAGCACCGACAGGGATAGCAATCAGCCCCAGCATTTT.

CDR3 loop: CASGGRGNTIYF. In nucleotides, the CDR3 is TGTGCCTCGGGGGGCAGGGGAAACACCATATATTTT. V is TRBV30 and J is TRBJ1-3; TRBD1 might be the D (6 bases). The V and J ends lost 7 bases and 4 bases respectively, with 11 bases between them. Looked up from germline, CDR1 is GTSNPN and CDR2 is SVGIG (reference sequence). This CDR3 has 12 residues.

The chain links TRBV14 to TRBJ2-7; 10 nucleotides match TRBD1. CDR1 and CDR2 (germline): SGHDN, FVKESK. The ends lost 0 bases at V and 3 bases at J; junction bases unmatched: 14. The CDR3 runs 19 residues. Here the CDR3 reads CASSQDPDRGLYYDYEQYV. The CDR3 DNA follows: TGTGCCAGCAGCCAAGATCCCGACAGGGGGCTGTATTATGACTACGAGCAGTACGTC.

The CDR3 coding sequence is TGTGCCAGTAGGACCGGGACAGTAAGGAGGGGGGTTCCCAATGAGCAGTTCTTC. Amino acids: CASRTGTVRRGVPNEQFF. The chain is built from TRBV19 and TRBJ2-1, with D possibly being TRBD1 (7 bases). The CDR3 covers 18 residues. Trimming took 6 bases from V and 6 from J, leaving 27 bases between them. Germline V lookup: CDR1 LNHDA, CDR2 SQIVND (reference sequence).

The chain has TRBV28 and TRBJ2-4; 9 bases are shared with TRBD1. Germline CDR1 reads MDHEN; CDR2 reads SYDVKM. The CDR3 is 14 amino acids. With 6 bases clipped from V and 6 bases from J, the junction kept 6 bases outside the gene matches. The CDR3 bases are TGTGCCAGCAGCCTACTGGACAGGGGAAACATTCAGTACTTC. As protein: CASSLLDRGNIQYF. Together with reference TRBV28 and TRBJ2-4, the CDR3 gives the full variable domain: DVKVTQSSRYLVKRTGEKVFLECVQDMDHENMFWYRQDPGLGLRLIYFSYDVKMKEKGDIPEGYSVSREKKERFSLILESASTNQTSMYLCASSLLDRGNIQYFGAGTRLSVL.

The rearrangement uses TRBV6-5 and TRBJ2-3; 9 bases line up with TRBD1. Per germline, CDR1 MNHEY and CDR2 SVGAGI. Trimming took 6 bases from V and 2 from J; bases not matched to a gene: 6. The CDR3 runs 15 residues. The CDR3 region is CASRITGGPTDTQYF. The DNA for the CDR3 is TGTGCCAGCAGAATAACAGGGGGCCCCACAGATACGCAGTATTTT.

The V gene is TRBV2, the J gene TRBJ2-2; D is unclear. V lost 4 bases and J lost 8, with 8 bases in between. The V gene's germline CDR1 is SNHLY and CDR2 FYNNEI. The CDR3 loop spans 12 amino acids. The CDR3, as DNA: TGTGCCAGCAGTGTGCAGAGTGGGGAGCTGTTTTTT. As protein: CASSVQSGELFF.

The chain uses TRBV7-9 and TRBJ1-1, with D possibly being TRBD1 (5 bases). From germline, CDR1 is SEHNR and CDR2 FQNEAQ (reference sequence). This CDR3 has 15 residues. With 5 bases removed from V and 0 bases from J, the gap between germline ends came to 13 bases. CDR3 nucleotides: TGTGCCAGCAGCCTCCGGGACGGCATGAACACTGAAGCTTTCTTT. It encodes CASSLRDGMNTEAFF.

This rearrangement joins TRBV6-2 or TRBV6-3 to TRBJ2-3; 15 bases are shared with TRBD2. Germline trimming cut 5 bases from V and 2 bases from J; bases unmatched to any gene: 8. From germline, CDR1 is MNHEY and CDR2 SVGEGT. This CDR3 region has 18 residues. The DNA for the CDR3 is TGTGCCAGCAGTAGGGCGGGACTAGCGGGGGGAAACACAGATACGCAGTATTTT. Translation gives CASSRAGLAGGNTDTQYF.

V usage is TRBV7-8 and J usage is TRBJ2-1; TRBD1 or TRBD2 may be the D gene (5 bases each). Germline assignment: CDR1 SGHVS and CDR2 FQNEAQ. Trimming removed 6 bases at V and 3 bases at J, with 24 bases between. CDR3 size: 18 residues. The CDR3 loop reads CASRKERGGREGYNEQFF. The CDR3 bases are TGTGCCAGCAGAAAAGAGAGGGGCGGCAGAGAGGGCTACAATGAGCAGTTCTTC.

This chain joins TRBV6-6 and TRBJ1-2, with 10 bases aligning to TRBD1. Unmatched junction bases numbered 8, after V lost 2 bases and J lost 8 bases. The CDR3 is 15 amino acids. The germline CDR1 and CDR2 sequences are MNHNY and SVGAGI (reference sequence). The CDR3 DNA sequence: TGTGCCAGCAGTTACCGGGGACAGGGGCAACTCGGCTACACCTTC. It specifies CASSYRGQGQLGYTF.